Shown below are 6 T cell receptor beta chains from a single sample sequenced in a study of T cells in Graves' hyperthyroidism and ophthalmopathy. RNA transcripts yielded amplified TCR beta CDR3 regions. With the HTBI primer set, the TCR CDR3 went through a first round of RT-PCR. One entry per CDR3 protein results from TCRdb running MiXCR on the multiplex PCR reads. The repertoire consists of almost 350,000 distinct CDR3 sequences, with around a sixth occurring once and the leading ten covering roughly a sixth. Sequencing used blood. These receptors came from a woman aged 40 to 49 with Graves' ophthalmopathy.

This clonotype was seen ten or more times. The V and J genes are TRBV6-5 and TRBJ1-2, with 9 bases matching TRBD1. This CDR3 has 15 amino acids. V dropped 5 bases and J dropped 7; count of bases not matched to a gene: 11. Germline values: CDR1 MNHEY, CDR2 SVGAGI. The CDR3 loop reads CASSLTEDRGVGYTF. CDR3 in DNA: TGTGCCAGCAGTCTAACCGAGGACAGGGGAGTTGGCTACACCTTC.

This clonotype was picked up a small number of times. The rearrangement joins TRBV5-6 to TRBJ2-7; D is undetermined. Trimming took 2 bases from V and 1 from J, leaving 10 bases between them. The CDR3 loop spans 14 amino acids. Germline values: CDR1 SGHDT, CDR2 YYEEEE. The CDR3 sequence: CASSFGRNSYEQYF. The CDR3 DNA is TGTGCCAGCAGCTTCGGCAGAAATTCCTACGAGCAGTACTTC. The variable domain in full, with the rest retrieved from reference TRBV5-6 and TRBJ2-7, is DAGVTQSPTHLIKTRGQQVTLRCSPKSGHDTVSWYQQALGQGPQFIFQYYEEEERQRGNFPDRFSGHQFPNYSSELNVNALLLGDSALYLCASSFGRNSYEQYFGPGTRLTVT.

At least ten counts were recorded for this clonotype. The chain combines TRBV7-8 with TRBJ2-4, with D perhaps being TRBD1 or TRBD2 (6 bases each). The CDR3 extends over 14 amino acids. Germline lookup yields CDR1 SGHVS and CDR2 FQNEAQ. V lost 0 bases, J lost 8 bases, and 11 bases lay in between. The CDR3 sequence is CASSLAGGGDIQYF. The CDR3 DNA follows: TGTGCCAGCAGCTTAGCCGGAGGGGGAGACATTCAGTACTTC.

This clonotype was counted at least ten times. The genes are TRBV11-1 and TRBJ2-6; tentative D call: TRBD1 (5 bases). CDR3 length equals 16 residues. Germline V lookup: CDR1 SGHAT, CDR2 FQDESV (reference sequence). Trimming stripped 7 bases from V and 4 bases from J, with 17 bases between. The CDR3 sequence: CASIRFQGTGANVLTF. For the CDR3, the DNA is TGTGCCAGCATTCGCTTCCAGGGTACCGGGGCCAACGTCCTGACTTTC.

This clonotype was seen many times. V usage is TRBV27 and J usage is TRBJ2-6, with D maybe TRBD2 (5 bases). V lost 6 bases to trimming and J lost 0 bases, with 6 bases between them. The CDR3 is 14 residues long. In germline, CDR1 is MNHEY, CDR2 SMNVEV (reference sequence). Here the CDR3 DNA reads TGTGCCAGCAGACGGGACTCTGGGGCCAACGTCCTGACTTTC. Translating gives CASRRDSGANVLTF.

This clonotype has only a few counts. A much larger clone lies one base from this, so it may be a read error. This chain's CDR3 is CVSSLLREVAGELFF. The CDR3 DNA sequence: TGTGTCAGCAGCTTATTGCGGGAGGTCGCCGGGGAGCTGTTTTTT. V is TRBV11-1 and J is TRBJ2-2; 8 bases agree with TRBD2. The CDR3 sequence is 15 residues long. Germline-derived CDR1 and CDR2 are SGHAT and FQDESV (reference sequence).